This record covers a single TCR beta chain. As yet, its antigen is unknown. The primer mix had 60 Vbeta and 13 Jbeta primers. This table comes from immunoSEQ multiplex PCR, and its TCRdb copy is limited to in-frame clones, with some not included. Among about 86,000 clones listed, more than 75% were seen once. The CDR3 loop spans 14 amino acids. Germline lookup yields CDR1 MNHEY and CDR2 SMNVEV (reference sequence). J was trimmed by 2 bases and V by 6 bases; bases with no gene match: 6. These data are taken from a study of cytomegalovirus exposure and HLA in healthy donors. Study findings and constraints: Differences between HLA loci emerged in a later analysis of TCR association rates, with DRB1 most and HLA-C fewest. Rare sequences made up most TCRs, while some public TCRs were found in many donors. A prior analysis recorded that most TCR beta V segments were productive about 87% or about 30% of the time.

This TCR was recovered from a woman aged 40 to 55 in good health and CMV-seropositive. The chain employs TRBV27 and TRBJ2-5; 7 positions agree with TRBD2. Specimen: PBMCs. CDR3 DNA: TGTGCCAGCAGACTCCTAGCGGCACAAGAGACCCAGTACTTC. This encodes CASRLLAAQETQYF.